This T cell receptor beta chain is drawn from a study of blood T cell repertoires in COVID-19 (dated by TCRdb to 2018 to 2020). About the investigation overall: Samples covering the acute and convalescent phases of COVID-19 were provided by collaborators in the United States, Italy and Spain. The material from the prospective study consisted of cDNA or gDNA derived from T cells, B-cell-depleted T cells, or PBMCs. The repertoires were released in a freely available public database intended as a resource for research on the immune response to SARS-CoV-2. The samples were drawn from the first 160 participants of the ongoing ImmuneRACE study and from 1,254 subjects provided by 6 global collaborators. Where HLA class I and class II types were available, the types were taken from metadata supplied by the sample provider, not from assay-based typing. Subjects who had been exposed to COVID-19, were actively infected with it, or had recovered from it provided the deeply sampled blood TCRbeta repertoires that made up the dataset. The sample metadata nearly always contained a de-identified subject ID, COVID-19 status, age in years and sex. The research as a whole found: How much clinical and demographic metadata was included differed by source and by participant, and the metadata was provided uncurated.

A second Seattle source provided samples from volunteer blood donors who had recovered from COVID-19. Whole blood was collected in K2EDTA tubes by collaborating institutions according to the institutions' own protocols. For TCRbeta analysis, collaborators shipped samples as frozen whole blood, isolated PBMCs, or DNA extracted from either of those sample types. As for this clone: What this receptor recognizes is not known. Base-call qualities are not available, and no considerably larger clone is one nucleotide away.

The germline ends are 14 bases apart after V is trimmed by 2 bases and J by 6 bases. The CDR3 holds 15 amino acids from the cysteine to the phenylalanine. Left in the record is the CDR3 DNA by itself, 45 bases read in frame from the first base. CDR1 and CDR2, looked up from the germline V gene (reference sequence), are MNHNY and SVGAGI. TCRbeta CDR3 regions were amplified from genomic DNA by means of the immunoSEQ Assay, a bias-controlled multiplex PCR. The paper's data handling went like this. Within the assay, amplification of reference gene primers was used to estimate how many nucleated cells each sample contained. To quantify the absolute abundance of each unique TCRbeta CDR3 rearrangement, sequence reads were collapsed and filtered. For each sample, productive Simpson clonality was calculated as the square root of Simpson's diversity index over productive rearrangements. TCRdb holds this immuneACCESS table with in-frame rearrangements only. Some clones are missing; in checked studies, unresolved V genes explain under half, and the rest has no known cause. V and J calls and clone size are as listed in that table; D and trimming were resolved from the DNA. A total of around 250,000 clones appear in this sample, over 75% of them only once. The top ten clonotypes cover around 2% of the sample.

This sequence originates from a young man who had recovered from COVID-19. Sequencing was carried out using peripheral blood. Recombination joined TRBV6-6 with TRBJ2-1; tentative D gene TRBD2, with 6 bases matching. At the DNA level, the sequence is TGTGCCAGCAGTTACCGCCGGAAAGCGGGCAATGAGCAGTTCTTC. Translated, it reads CASSYRRKAGNEQFF.